The 18 T cell receptor beta chains presented below share a single source sample, sequenced in a study of blood T cells in healthy people across ages. PCR was performed a second time for about 7 to 12 cycles using a sample-barcoded 5' primer and a J-beta primer mix. MiXCR, applied by TCRdb to the 5' RACE reads, yields one record per CDR3 protein. The data contain 790,000 or so distinct CDR3 sequences, 46% of them singletons. The sequencing sample was made of blood. These receptors were collected from a man older than 75 in good health.

This clonotype appeared many times. The chain links TRBV13 to TRBJ2-1; D ambiguous. Germline V gene data show CDR1 as PRHDT and CDR2 as FYEKMQ (reference sequence). Deletions cut 4 bases from V and 2 bases from J, with 9 bases between. CDR3 length equals 14 residues. The chain's CDR3 is CASSSTWAYNEQFF. Written as DNA, the CDR3 is TGTGCCAGCAGCTCCACTTGGGCCTACAATGAGCAGTTCTTC.

The chain joins TRBV27 to TRBJ2-5; 12 bases are shared with TRBD2. V dropped 6 bases and J dropped 11; count of bases not matched to a gene: 10. This CDR3 is 14 amino acids long. CDR1 and CDR2 from the germline V gene are MNHEY and SMNVEV (reference sequence). The CDR3, as DNA: TGTGCCAGCAGATGGACTAGCGGGATGAATGAGCAGTACTTC. It specifies CASRWTSGMNEQYF.

J is TRBJ2-4 and V is TRBV27, with D perhaps given as TRBD1 or TRBD2 (5 bases each). The DNA end lines up better with TRBJ2-7; the J call may be wrong. The CDR3 totals 13 residues. Germline assignment: CDR1 MNHEY and CDR2 SMNVEV (reference sequence). CDR3 region: CATRRGAAAEQYF. CDR3 in DNA: TGTGCCACCCGAAGGGGAGCCGCTGCCGAGCAGTACTTC.

This rearrangement joins TRBV11-2 to TRBJ1-6, with a weak D call TRBD1 (5 bases). There are 16 residues in the CDR3. Germline values: CDR1 SGHAT, CDR2 FQNNGV. The ends were cut back, 2 bases at V and 3 bases at J, with 11 bases in the middle. The CDR3 coding sequence is TGTGCCAGCAGCTTACTGGGACGGGTCTATAATTCACCCCTCCACTTT. Translation gives CASSLLGRVYNSPLHF.

The rearrangement joins TRBV3-1 to TRBJ1-2; D is unresolved. Trimming took off 1 base at V and 8 bases at J, with 8 bases between the two ends. This CDR3 spans 12 amino acids. The V gene's germline CDR1 is LGHDT and CDR2 YNNKEL (reference sequence). The CDR3 DNA follows: TGTGCCAGCAGCCAAGGCCCCAACGGCTACACCTTC. Translating it yields CASSQGPNGYTF.

This clonotype was picked up a small number of times. The V gene is TRBV20-1, the J gene TRBJ2-7; D possibly matches TRBD1 or TRBD2 (6 bases each). Trimming removed 0 bases at V and 1 base at J, with 16 bases between. CDR3 size: 16 residues. The germline gives CDR1 DFQATT, CDR2 SNEGSKA (reference sequence). CDR3 residues: CSARDPRGASSYEQYF. In nucleotides, the CDR3 is TGCAGTGCTAGAGATCCAAGGGGGGCATCGTCCTACGAGCAGTACTTC.

This clonotype was seen a few times. The gene calls are TRBV2 and TRBJ2-3; TRBD2 matches 10 bases. Germline CDR1 reads SNHLY; CDR2 reads FYNNEI. J was trimmed by 3 bases and V by 7 bases; bases with no gene match: 7. This CDR3 comprises 15 residues. Here the CDR3 reads CASMGLAIETDTQYF. CDR3 in DNA: TGTGCCAGCATGGGACTAGCGATTGAAACAGATACGCAGTATTTT. The full variable domain, in which reference TRBV2 and TRBJ2-3 provide the parts outside the CDR3, is EPEVTQTPSHQVTQMGQEVILRCVPISNHLYFYWYRQILGQKVEFLVSFYNNEISEKSEIFDDQFSVERPDGSNFTLKIRSTKLEDSAMYFCASMGLAIETDTQYFGPGTRLTVL.

This clonotype was observed a few times. This sequence joins TRBV27 and TRBJ2-3, with no clear D. Germline V gives CDR1 MNHEY, CDR2 SMNVEV (reference sequence). This CDR3 has 13 residues. V lost 6 bases to trimming and J lost 11 bases, with 18 bases between them. The DNA of the CDR3 is TGTGCCAGCAGCAACGATCCGGGCTCGAGGCAGTATTTT. This codes for CASSNDPGSRQYF.

This clonotype showed up just a few times. The chain couples TRBV7-2 to TRBJ2-1; D not resolved. Between the trimmed V and J ends, which lost 5 bases and 3 bases, there was a span of 11 bases. CDR1 and CDR2 from the germline V gene are SGHTA and FQGNSA. This CDR3 has 14 amino acids. The CDR3 sequence: CASSRGPLYNEQFF. CDR3 DNA: TGTGCCAGCAGCCGCGGACCGCTCTACAATGAGCAGTTCTTC.

The V gene is TRBV7-9, the J gene TRBJ2-5; 8 bases are a match to TRBD2. In germline, CDR1 is SEHNR, CDR2 FQNEAQ (reference sequence). V lost 2 bases, J lost 6 bases, and 8 bases stayed unmatched. The CDR3 extends over 15 amino acids. CDR3 protein: CASSLQAGVAKTQYF. In nucleotides, the CDR3 is TGTGCCAGCAGCTTACAAGCGGGAGTAGCAAAGACCCAGTACTTC.

J is TRBJ1-1 and V is TRBV30, with 9 nucleotides matching TRBD1. Germline V gene data show CDR1 as GTSNPN and CDR2 as SVGIG (reference sequence). The length of the CDR3 is 14 residues. The V gene end was trimmed by 0 bases and the J gene end by 1 base; junction bases not matched to a gene: 0. The CDR3 reads CAWSVGQGNTEAFF. CDR3 nucleotides: TGTGCCTGGAGTGTGGGACAGGGGAACACTGAAGCTTTCTTT.

This clonotype showed up just a few times. As DNA, the CDR3 is TGTGCCAGCAGCGTTGGCATCAGGGGAAAAGGGTCCTACGAGCAGTACTTC. Protein: CASSVGIRGKGSYEQYF. The genes are TRBV9 and TRBJ2-7; a weak D match, TRBD1 (6 bases). CDR3 length equals 17 residues. The ends were cut back, 2 bases at V and 1 base at J, with 19 bases in the middle. Germline lookup yields CDR1 SGDLS and CDR2 YYNGEE.

V gene TRBV18 combines with J gene TRBJ2-2; D call uncertain. The V end lost 3 bases, the J end lost 2 bases, and 13 bases lay between the germline ends. This CDR3 contains 16 residues. Per the germline V gene, CDR1 is KGHSH and CDR2 is LQKENI. The DNA for the CDR3 is TGTGCCAGCTCACCGATATCGAGTCAAAACACCGGGGAGCTGTTTTTT. Amino acid sequence: CASSPISSQNTGELFF.

This clonotype was seen a few times. The rearrangement joins TRBV20-1 to TRBJ2-1, with D perhaps given as TRBD1 or TRBD2 (5 bases each). CDR1 is DFQATT and CDR2 is SNEGSKA in the germline V gene (reference sequence). V was cut by 3 bases and J by 5 bases, with 20 bases left in between. CDR3 length: 16 amino acids. The CDR3 region is CSASRGTAVYHNEQFF. DNA for the CDR3: TGCAGTGCTAGTCGTGGGACCGCCGTCTACCACAATGAGCAGTTCTTC.

As to this clonotype: Its ends do not fully match the called genes, so a read error is possible. The V call is TRBV27, the J call TRBJ2-7; D remains ambiguous. The CDR3 has 15 residues. Germline values: CDR1 MNHEY, CDR2 SMNVEV (reference sequence). CDR3 amino acids: CANSPAVRSSYEQYF. The CDR3 DNA sequence: TGTGCCAACAGTCCAGCAGTAAGGAGCTCCTACGAGCAGTACTTC.

This clonotype was seen just once. The chain joins TRBV28 to TRBJ2-5; D possibly uses TRBD1 or TRBD2 (5 bases each). This CDR3 spans 14 amino acids. Germline CDR1 and CDR2: MDHEN and SYDVKM. V lost 5 bases and J 4 bases, leaving 14 bases between the germline ends. The CDR3 DNA is TGTGCCAGCAGTGGGACGAAGGGATCAGAGACCCAGTACTTC. This translates into CASSGTKGSETQYF. The full variable domain, its missing parts supplied by reference TRBV28 and TRBJ2-5, is DVKVTQSSRYLVKRTGEKVFLECVQDMDHENMFWYRQDPGLGLRLIYFSYDVKMKEKGDIPEGYSVSREKKERFSLILESASTNQTSMYLCASSGTKGSETQYFGPGTRLLVL.

The chain employs TRBV29-1 and TRBJ2-7, with D uncertain. This CDR3 has 11 residues. Germline loops: CDR1 SQVTM, CDR2 ANQGSEA. V lost 6 bases and J 0 bases, leaving 6 bases between the germline ends. CDR3 coding DNA: TGCAGCGTGACCTACTCCTACGAGCAGTACTTC. Its translation: CSVTYSYEQYF.

The chain links TRBV29-1 to TRBJ2-4; 7 bases are shared with TRBD1. The DNA end favors TRBJ2-7, so the J call may be wrong. The CDR3 runs to 12 residues. Germline assignment: CDR1 SQVTM and CDR2 ANQGSEA. For the CDR3, the DNA is TGCAGCGTTGGTGACAGGGCTTACGAGCAGTACTTC. Translating it yields CSVGDRAYEQYF.